These 7 T cell receptor beta chains came from one sample sequenced in a study of cytomegalovirus exposure and HLA in healthy donors. 60 Vbeta and 13 Jbeta primers were used in PCR. Sequencing was performed with immunoSEQ multiplex PCR; in TCRdb, only in-frame clones are kept and a portion is missing. The data show fewer than 120,000 clones, about 73% seen once. Sequencing was performed on PBMCs. The origin of the receptors is a woman between 25 and 40 years old in good health and CMV-seronegative.

This chain joins TRBV30 and TRBJ1-5, with 7 nucleotides matching TRBD1. Germline CDR1 GTSNPN, CDR2 SVGIG (reference sequence). This CDR3 region has 15 residues. Trimming cost V 4 bases and J 1 base; bases outside gene matches: 7. CDR3 coding DNA: TGTGCCTGGAAGGGGGCGAAATCAAGCAATCAGCCCCAGCATTTT. It codes for CAWKGAKSSNQPQHF.

This chain uses TRBV5-4 with TRBJ1-2; TRBD1 matches at 9 bases. The V gene end was trimmed by 0 bases and the J gene end by 1 base; junction bases not matched to a gene: 4. This CDR3 region has 16 residues. Germline V gene lookup returns CDR1 SGHNT and CDR2 YYREEE (reference sequence). The CDR3 sequence is CASSLAGQGINYGYTF. The CDR3 DNA reads TGTGCCAGCAGCTTGGCAGGACAGGGGATTAACTATGGCTACACCTTC. Drawing the rest from reference TRBV5-4 and TRBJ1-2, the complete variable domain is ETGVTQSPTHLIKTRGQQVTLRCSSQSGHNTVSWYQQALGQGPQFIFQYYREEENGRGNFPPRFSGLQFPNYSSELNVNALELDDSALYLCASSLAGQGINYGYTFGSGTRLTVV.

This clone has a single count. The chain is built from TRBV6-5 and TRBJ2-7; D gene uncertain. Germline CDR1 is MNHEY and CDR2 is SVGAGI. The CDR3 is made up of 11 amino acids. Between the trimmed V and J ends, which lost 4 bases and 5 bases, there was a span of 6 bases. CDR3 nucleotides: TGTGCCAGCAGTTCCGCGCACGAGCAGTACTTC. This codes for CASSSAHEQYF.

The V call is TRBV29-1, the J call TRBJ2-5; 7 bases align to TRBD1. CDR3 length: 13 residues. J was trimmed by 7 bases and V by 2 bases; bases with no gene match: 7. Germline V CDR1 and CDR2: SQVTM, ANQGSEA. CDR3 in DNA: TGCAGCGTTGAAAGGGGGCAGAGAGGGACCCAGTACTTC. Translation: CSVERGQRGTQYF.

CDR3 amino acids: CATQGGYSNQPQHF. CDR3 sequence (DNA): TGTGCCACGCAGGGAGGGTATAGCAATCAGCCCCAGCATTTT. The chain couples TRBV10-3 to TRBJ1-5; tentative D call: TRBD1 (5 bases). This CDR3 has 14 amino acids. The germline CDR1 and CDR2 sequences are ENHRY and SYGVKD. Deletions cut 10 bases from V and 0 bases from J, with 13 bases between.

This clone occurred a few times. The V gene is TRBV30, the J gene TRBJ2-5; TRBD1 aligns across 8 bases. Trimming at V came to 5 bases and at J to 1 base, leaving 6 bases not matched to a gene. This CDR3 comprises 14 residues. The germline CDR1 and CDR2 sequences are GTSNPN and SVGIG (reference sequence). The CDR3 region is CAWDRGVGQETQYF. CDR3 nucleotides: TGTGCCTGGGACAGGGGAGTGGGCCAAGAGACCCAGTACTTC.

This sequence joins TRBV4-1 and TRBJ1-3; tentatively, D is TRBD1 (6 bases). Trimming removed 2 bases from V and 0 bases from J, with 14 bases in between. The CDR3 is 17 amino acids. The germline V gene encodes CDR1 MGHRA and CDR2 YSYEKL. CDR3 protein: CASSQIRTGISGNTIYF. CDR3 coding DNA: TGCGCCAGCAGCCAAATCCGTACAGGGATCTCTGGAAACACCATATATTTT.